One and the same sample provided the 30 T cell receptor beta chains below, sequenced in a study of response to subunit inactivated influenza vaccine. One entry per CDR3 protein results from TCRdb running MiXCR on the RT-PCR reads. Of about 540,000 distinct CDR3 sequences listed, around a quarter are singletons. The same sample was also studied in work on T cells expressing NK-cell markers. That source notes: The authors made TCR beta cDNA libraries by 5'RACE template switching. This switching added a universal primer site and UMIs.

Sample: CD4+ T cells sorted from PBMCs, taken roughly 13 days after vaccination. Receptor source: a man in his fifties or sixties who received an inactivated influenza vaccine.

The CDR3 sequence is CASREAGKNTGELFF. In DNA, the CDR3 is TGTGCCAGTCGAGAAGCGGGGAAGAACACCGGGGAGCTGTTTTTT. V and J are TRBV5-5 and TRBJ2-2; 7 bases agree with TRBD2. J was trimmed by 1 base and V by 8 bases; bases with no gene match: 8. Germline loops: CDR1 SGHKS, CDR2 YYEKEE (reference sequence). This CDR3 has 15 residues.

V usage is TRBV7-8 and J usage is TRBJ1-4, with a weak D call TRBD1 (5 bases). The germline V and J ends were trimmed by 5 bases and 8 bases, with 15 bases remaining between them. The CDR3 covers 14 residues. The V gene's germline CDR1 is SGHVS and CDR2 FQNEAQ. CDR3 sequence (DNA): TGTGCCAGCAGCGTGGACTCTTGGGGCGAAAAACTGTTTTTT. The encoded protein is CASSVDSWGEKLFF.

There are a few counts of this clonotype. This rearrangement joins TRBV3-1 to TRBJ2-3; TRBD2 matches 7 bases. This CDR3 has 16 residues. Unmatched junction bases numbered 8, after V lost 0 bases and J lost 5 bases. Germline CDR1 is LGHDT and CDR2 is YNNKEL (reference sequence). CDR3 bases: TGTGCCAGCAGCCAAGATCTGGGGGGGTCATTAGATACGCAGTATTTT. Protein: CASSQDLGGSLDTQYF.

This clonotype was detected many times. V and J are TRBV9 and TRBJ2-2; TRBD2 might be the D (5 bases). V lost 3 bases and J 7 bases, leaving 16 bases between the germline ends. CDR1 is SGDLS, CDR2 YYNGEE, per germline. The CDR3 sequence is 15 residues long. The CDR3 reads CASSETERAVGELFF. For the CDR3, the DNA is TGTGCCAGCAGCGAGACCGAGAGGGCCGTCGGGGAGCTGTTTTTT.

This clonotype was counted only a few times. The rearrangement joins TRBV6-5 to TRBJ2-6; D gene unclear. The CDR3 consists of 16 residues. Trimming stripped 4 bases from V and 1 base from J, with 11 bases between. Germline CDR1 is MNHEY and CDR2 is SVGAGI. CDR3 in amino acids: CASSLGLRSGANVLTF. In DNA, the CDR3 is TGTGCCAGCAGTTTAGGGCTTAGGTCTGGGGCCAACGTCCTGACTTTC.

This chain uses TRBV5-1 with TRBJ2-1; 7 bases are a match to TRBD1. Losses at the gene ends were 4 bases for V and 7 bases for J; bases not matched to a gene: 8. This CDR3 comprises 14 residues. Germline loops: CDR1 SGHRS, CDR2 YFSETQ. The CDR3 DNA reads TGCGCCAGCAGCAGAAACAGGGGCCAAAATGAGCAGTTCTTC. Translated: CASSRNRGQNEQFF.

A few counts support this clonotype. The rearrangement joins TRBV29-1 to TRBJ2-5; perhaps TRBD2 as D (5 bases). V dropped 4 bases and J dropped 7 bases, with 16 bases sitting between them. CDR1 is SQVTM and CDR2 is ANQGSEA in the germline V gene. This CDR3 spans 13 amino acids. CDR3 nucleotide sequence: TGCAGCGTTGCCCCCATGGGAGAGCTGACCCAGTACTTC. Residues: CSVAPMGELTQYF.

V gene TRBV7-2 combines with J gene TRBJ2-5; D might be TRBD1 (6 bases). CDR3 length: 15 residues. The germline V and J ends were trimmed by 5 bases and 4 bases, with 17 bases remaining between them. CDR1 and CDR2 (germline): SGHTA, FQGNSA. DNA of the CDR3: TGTGCCAGCAGCGCAGGGGTCAGGGGAGCAGAGACCCAGTACTTC. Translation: CASSAGVRGAETQYF.

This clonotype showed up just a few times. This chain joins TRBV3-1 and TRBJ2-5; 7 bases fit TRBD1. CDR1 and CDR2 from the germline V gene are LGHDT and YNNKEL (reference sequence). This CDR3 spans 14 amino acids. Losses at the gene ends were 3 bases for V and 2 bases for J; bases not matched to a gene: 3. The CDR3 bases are TGTGCCAGCAGCCACGACAGGGTGCAAGAGACCCAGTACTTC. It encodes CASSHDRVQETQYF.

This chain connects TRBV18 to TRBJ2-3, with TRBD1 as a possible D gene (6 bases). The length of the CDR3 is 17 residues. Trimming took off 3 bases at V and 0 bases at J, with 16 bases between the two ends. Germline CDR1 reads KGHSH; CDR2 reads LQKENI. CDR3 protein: CASSPTRGSASTDTQYF. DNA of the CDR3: TGTGCCAGCTCACCGACCAGGGGAAGCGCTAGCACAGATACGCAGTATTTT.

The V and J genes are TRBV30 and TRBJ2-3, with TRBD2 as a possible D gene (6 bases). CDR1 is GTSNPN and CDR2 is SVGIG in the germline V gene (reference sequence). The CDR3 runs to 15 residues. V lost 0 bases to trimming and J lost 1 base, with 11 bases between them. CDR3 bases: TGTGCCTGGAGTGTACTCGGAGGGGGCACAGATACGCAGTATTTT. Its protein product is CAWSVLGGGTDTQYF.

The CDR3 DNA is TGTGCCAGCAGCCAAGTTGGGATCGGGGGCTTTAAAACCGGGGAGCTGTTTTTT. Translated: CASSQVGIGGFKTGELFF. The chain couples TRBV4-2 to TRBJ2-2, with D possibly called TRBD1 or TRBD2 (6 bases each). The CDR3 totals 18 residues. The V gene's germline CDR1 is LGHNA and CDR2 YNFKEQ. V was shortened by 1 base and J by 5 bases, with 20 bases between the two germline ends.

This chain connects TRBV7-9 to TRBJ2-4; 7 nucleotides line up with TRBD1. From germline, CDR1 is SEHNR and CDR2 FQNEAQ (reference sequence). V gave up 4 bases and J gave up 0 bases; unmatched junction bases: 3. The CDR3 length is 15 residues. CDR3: CASSSTGPAKNIQYF. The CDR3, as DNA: TGTGCCAGCAGCTCGACAGGGCCAGCCAAAAACATTCAGTACTTC.

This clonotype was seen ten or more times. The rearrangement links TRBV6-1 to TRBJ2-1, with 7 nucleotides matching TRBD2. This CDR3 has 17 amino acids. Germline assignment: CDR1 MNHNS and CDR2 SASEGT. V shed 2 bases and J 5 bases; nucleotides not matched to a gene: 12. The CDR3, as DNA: TGTGCCAGCAGTGAAATCGTTGGGCGGGGGTTCGACAATGAGCAGTTCTTC. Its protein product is CASSEIVGRGFDNEQFF.

DNA of the CDR3: TGTGCCAGCAGCGTAGGGACAGGTCGAACTAATGAAAAACTGTTTTTT. Amino acids: CASSVGTGRTNEKLFF. The rearrangement joins TRBV9 to TRBJ1-4; TRBD1 agrees at 7 bases. The CDR3 is made up of 16 amino acids. Germline CDR1 reads SGDLS; CDR2 reads YYNGEE. J was trimmed by 1 base and V by 0 bases; bases with no gene match: 3. Drawing the rest from reference TRBV9 and TRBJ1-4, the complete variable domain is DSGVTQTPKHLITATGQRVTLRCSPRSGDLSVYWYQQSLDQGLQFLIQYYNGEERAKGNILERFSAQQFPDLHSELNLSSLELGDSALYFCASSVGTGRTNEKLFFGSGTQLSVL.

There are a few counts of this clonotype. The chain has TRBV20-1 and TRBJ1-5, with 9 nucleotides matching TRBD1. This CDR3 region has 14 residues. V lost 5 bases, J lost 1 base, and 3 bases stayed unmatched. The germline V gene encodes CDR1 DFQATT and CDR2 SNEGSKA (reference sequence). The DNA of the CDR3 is TGCAGTGCTTACAGGGGGCCGAGCAATCAGCCCCAGCATTTT. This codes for CSAYRGPSNQPQHF.

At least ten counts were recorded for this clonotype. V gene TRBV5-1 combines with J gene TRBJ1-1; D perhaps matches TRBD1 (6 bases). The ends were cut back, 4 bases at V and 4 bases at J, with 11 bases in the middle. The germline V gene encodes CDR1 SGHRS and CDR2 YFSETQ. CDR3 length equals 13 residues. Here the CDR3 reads CASSPAGATEAFF. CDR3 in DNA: TGCGCCAGCAGCCCAGCGGGGGCCACTGAAGCTTTCTTT.

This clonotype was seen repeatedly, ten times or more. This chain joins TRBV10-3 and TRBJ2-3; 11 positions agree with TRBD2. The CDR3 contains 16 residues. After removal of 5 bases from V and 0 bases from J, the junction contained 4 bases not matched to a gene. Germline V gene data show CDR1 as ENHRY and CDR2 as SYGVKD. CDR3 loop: CAISSSGGTSTDTQYF. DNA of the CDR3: TGTGCCATCAGTTCTAGCGGGGGGACAAGCACAGATACGCAGTATTTT.

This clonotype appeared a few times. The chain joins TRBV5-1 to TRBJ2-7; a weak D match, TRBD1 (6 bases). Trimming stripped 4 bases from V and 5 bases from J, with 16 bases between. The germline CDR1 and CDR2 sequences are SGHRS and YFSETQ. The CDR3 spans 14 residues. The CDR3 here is CASSPGHSPNEQYF. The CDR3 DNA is TGCGCCAGCAGCCCGGGACATAGCCCCAACGAGCAGTACTTC.

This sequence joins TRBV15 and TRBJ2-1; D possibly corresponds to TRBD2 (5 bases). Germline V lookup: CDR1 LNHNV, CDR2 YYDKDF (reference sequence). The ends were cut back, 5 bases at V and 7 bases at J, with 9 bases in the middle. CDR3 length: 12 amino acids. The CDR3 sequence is CATSRGGNEQFF. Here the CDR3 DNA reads TGTGCCACCAGCCGAGGCGGGAATGAGCAGTTCTTC.

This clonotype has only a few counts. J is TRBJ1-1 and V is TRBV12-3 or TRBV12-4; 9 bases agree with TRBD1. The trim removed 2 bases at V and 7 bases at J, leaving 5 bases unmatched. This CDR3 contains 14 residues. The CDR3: CASSLRDRVNEAFF. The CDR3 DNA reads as TGTGCCAGCAGTTTAAGGGACAGGGTCAATGAAGCTTTCTTT.

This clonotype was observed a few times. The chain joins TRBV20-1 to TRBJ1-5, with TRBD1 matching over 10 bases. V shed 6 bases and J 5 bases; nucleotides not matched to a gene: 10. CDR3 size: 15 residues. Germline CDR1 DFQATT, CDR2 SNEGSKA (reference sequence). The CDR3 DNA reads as TGCAGTGCCAATCGCGGACAGGGGGTCGATCAGCCCCAGCATTTT. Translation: CSANRGQGVDQPQHF.

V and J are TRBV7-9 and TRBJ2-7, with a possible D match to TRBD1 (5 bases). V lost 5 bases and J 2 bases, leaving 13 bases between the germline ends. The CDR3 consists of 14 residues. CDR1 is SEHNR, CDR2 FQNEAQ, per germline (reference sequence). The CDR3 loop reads CASSAIDSPYEQYF. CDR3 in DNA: TGTGCCAGCAGCGCGATCGACAGTCCCTACGAGCAGTACTTC. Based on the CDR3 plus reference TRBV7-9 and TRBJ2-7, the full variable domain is DTGVSQNPRHKITKRGQNVTFRCDPISEHNRLYWYRQTLGQGPEFLTYFQNEAQLEKSRLLSDRFSAERPKGSFSTLEIQRTEQGDSAMYLCASSAIDSPYEQYFGPGTRLTVT.

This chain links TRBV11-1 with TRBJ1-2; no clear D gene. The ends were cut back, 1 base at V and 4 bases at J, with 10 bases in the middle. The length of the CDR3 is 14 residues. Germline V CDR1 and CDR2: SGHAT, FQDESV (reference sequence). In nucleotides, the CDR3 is TGTGCCAGCAGCTTAGGACCGCAACTCTATGGCTACACCTTC. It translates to CASSLGPQLYGYTF. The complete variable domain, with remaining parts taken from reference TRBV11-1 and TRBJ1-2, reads EAEVAQSPRYKITEKSQAVAFWCDPISGHATLYWYRQILGQGPELLVQFQDESVVDDSQLPKDRFSAERLKGVDSTLKIQPAELGDSAMYLCASSLGPQLYGYTFGSGTRLTVV.

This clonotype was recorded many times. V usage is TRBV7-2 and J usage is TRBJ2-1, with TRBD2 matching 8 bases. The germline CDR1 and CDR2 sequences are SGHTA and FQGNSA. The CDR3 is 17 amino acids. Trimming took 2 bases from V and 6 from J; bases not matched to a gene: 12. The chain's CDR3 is CASSLSFGGASLNEQFF. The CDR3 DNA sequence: TGTGCCAGCAGCTTAAGTTTCGGGGGGGCTAGTCTCAATGAGCAGTTCTTC.

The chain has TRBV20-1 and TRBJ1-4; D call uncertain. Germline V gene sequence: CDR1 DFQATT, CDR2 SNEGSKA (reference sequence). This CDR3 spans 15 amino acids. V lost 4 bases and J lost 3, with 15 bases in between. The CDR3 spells CSAISYGLANEKLFF. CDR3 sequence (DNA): TGCAGTGCTATTTCCTATGGGCTGGCTAATGAAAAACTGTTTTTT.

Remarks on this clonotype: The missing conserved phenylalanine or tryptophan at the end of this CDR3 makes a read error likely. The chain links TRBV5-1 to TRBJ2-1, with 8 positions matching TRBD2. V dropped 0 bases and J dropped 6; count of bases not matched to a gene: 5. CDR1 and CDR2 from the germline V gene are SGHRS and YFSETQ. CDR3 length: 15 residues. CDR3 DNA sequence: TGCGCCAGCAGCTTGGGGACTAGCAGGGCCAATGAGCAGTTCCTC. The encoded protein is CASSLGTSRANEQFL.

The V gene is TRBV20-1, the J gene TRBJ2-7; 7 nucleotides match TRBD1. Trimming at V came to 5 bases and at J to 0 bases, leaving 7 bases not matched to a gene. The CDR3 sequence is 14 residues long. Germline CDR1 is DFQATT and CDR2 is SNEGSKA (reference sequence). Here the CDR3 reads CSALTGASSYEQYF. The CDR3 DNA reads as TGCAGTGCTCTTACAGGGGCCTCCTCCTACGAGCAGTACTTC.

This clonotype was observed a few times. The CDR3: CASSLSRGYTEAFF. CDR3 nucleotides: TGCGCCAGCAGCTTGAGTAGGGGGTACACTGAAGCTTTCTTT. The V and J genes are TRBV5-1 and TRBJ1-1, with a weak D call TRBD1 (6 bases). CDR1 and CDR2 (germline): SGHRS, YFSETQ. Trimming cost V 1 base and J 3 bases, with 10 bases left between them. CDR3 length equals 14 residues.

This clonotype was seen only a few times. The CDR3 protein is CASSLVGTVTQETQYF. DNA for the CDR3: TGCGCCAGCAGCTTGGTGGGAACAGTAACACAAGAGACCCAGTACTTC. The chain recombines TRBV5-1 with TRBJ2-5; D remains unclear. Germline loops: CDR1 SGHRS, CDR2 YFSETQ. This CDR3 is 16 amino acids long. V gave up 0 bases and J gave up 2 bases, with 14 bases separating them.